This T cell receptor beta chain stems from a study of Tregs in tolerant kidney transplant recipients. Whole-study findings and limits: Expanding Tregs on activated donor B cells appeared to best identify donor-specific TCRbeta clones.

In the case of this clone: Its antigen is still unknown.

Unstimulated Tregs (CD4+CD25+CD127-) and CD4+CD25- non-Tregs were sorted from PBMCs. The method was immunoSEQ multiplex PCR; TCRdb's version includes in-frame clones alone and lacks a portion of them. The sample lists around 120,000 clones; 85% to 95% were seen once. The specimen was CD4+ T cells from blood. This TCR was sampled from a human donor in good health.

CDR3 protein: CSVLRGEVNYGYTF. The CDR3 DNA sequence: TGCAGCGTCCTGAGGGGGGAAGTCAACTATGGCTACACCTTC. The chain links TRBV29-1 to TRBJ1-2, with TRBD1 as a possible D gene (6 bases). Germline V CDR1 and CDR2: SQVTM, ANQGSEA. The ends were cut back, 6 bases at V and 2 bases at J, with 16 bases in the middle. This CDR3 is 14 amino acids long.